This record looks at one T cell receptor beta chain sequence and its context. Study processing details: For nucleated cells, counts were estimated from reference gene primer amplification. Sequencing was performed with immunoSEQ multiplex PCR; in TCRdb, only in-frame clones are kept and a portion is missing. For V, J and clone size, that table is used; D and trimming come from the DNA. This table holds 9,500 to 12,000 clones, over 80% found once. The record originates from a study of blood T cell repertoires in COVID-19. Study as a whole: Whether acute or convalescent, the COVID-19 samples came from the United States, Italy and Spain. In each case, the material was cDNA or gDNA derived from T cells, B-cell-depleted T cells, or PBMCs.

Germline V gives CDR1 SNHLY, CDR2 FYNNEI. The CDR3 is 14 residues long. The chain recombines TRBV2 with TRBJ1-5, with 7 nucleotides matching TRBD1. This clonotype was sampled from a man aged 65 to 85 with active COVID-19. The sequenced material came from peripheral blood. CDR3: CATQARGGYEPQHF. CDR3 DNA: TGTGCAACCCAAGCCCGAGGGGGCTACGAGCCCCAGCATTTT.